The 21 T cell receptor beta chains reported below all come from one sample, sequenced in a study of post-analysis software for immune sequencing data. Notes on the study in general: Higher frequency in patients than in controls was seen for about five TRBV segments, with TRBV5-6, TRBV5-1 and TRBV20-1 among them.

Researchers reported that TCR beta cDNA libraries carried unique molecular identifiers. TCRdb recomputed calls from the PCR reads with MiXCR, one row per CDR3 protein. The repertoire holds a few hundred thousand distinct CDR3 sequences, 30% to 45% seen once, with roughly 13% in the top ten. These TCRs are of unknown antigen specificity. The sequencing input was blood. These TCRs come from a girl aged 10 to 17 with multiple sclerosis.

This rearrangement joins TRBV5-1 to TRBJ1-1; D call uncertain. The CDR3 contains 14 residues. Germline V lookup: CDR1 SGHRS, CDR2 YFSETQ. V lost 4 bases and J 4 bases, leaving 14 bases between the germline ends. CDR3 nucleotides: TGCGCCAGCAGCCTCGATCGAAGGATCACTGAAGCTTTCTTT. Translated, it gives CASSLDRRITEAFF.

This clonotype has just a few counts. The chain joins TRBV7-2 to TRBJ1-1; perhaps TRBD1 as D (5 bases). With 5 bases removed from V and 7 bases from J, the gap between germline ends came to 11 bases. Looked up from germline, CDR1 is SGHTA and CDR2 is FQGNSA. This CDR3 is 12 amino acids long. CDR3 bases: TGTGCCAGCAGCCCCCGGGACGGTGAAGCTTTCTTT. This gives the protein CASSPRDGEAFF.

This clonotype has a single count. This chain connects TRBV30 to TRBJ2-2; TRBD1 is a possible D gene (6 bases). Germline CDR1 and CDR2: GTSNPN and SVGIG (reference sequence). This CDR3 has 16 amino acids. V was shortened by 0 bases and J by 6 bases, with 17 bases between the two germline ends. The CDR3, as DNA: TGTGCCTGGAGTGTCGCAGGGGCGGTCAAAGCCGGGGAGCTGTTTTTT. This codes for CAWSVAGAVKAGELFF.

V and J are TRBV5-1 and TRBJ2-3, with TRBD1 identical over 7 bases. Germline CDR1 and CDR2: SGHRS and YFSETQ. This CDR3 contains 15 residues. Trimming removed 3 bases from V and 5 bases from J; junction bases left unmatched: 9. The CDR3 coding sequence is TGCGCCAGCAGCTCGAGGGGGCCCCTTGGAGATACGCAGTATTTT. The encoded protein is CASSSRGPLGDTQYF.

V and J are TRBV12-3 or TRBV12-4 and TRBJ2-3; TRBD1 aligns across 8 bases. V shed 4 bases, J shed 0 bases, and the junction held 9 bases outside the gene matches. CDR3 size: 17 residues. CDR3 nucleotides: TGTGCCAGCAGTTCTTACATCGGACAGGGTAGCACAGATACGCAGTATTTT. Translation gives CASSSYIGQGSTDTQYF.

V gene TRBV11-3 combines with J gene TRBJ2-7; 8 bases agree with TRBD1. The end of the DNA aligns better with TRBJ2-4, so the J call may be wrong. This CDR3 is built from 16 residues. CDR1 is SGHNT and CDR2 is YENEEA in the germline V gene. CDR3 sequence (DNA): TGTGCCAGCAGCTCTGGACAGGGACAGGACAAAAACATTCAGTACTTC. This translates into CASSSGQGQDKNIQYF.

This clonotype was counted a single time. The chain employs TRBV3-1 and TRBJ2-2; D is uncertain. The CDR3 length is 16 residues. V was shortened by 0 bases and J by 0 bases, with 8 bases between the two germline ends. Germline loops: CDR1 LGHDT, CDR2 YNNKEL (reference sequence). In nucleotides, the CDR3 is TGTGCCAGCAGCCAAGAACCTGCAGCGAACACCGGGGAGCTGTTTTTT. This translates into CASSQEPAANTGELFF. Full variable domain (rest looked up from reference TRBV3-1 and TRBJ2-2): DTAVSQTPKYLVTQMGNDKSIKCEQNLGHDTMYWYKQDSKKFLKIMFSYNNKELIINETVPNRFSPKSPDKAHLNLHINSLELGDSAVYFCASSQEPAANTGELFFGEGSRLTVL.

In this sample, this clonotype turned up a few times. Compared with germline, one end of the junction differs, possibly owing to a read error. The rearrangement links TRBV12-3 or TRBV12-4 to TRBJ1-5; D might be TRBD1 (6 bases). The CDR3 covers 14 residues. Here the CDR3 reads CASSATGSSQPQHF. The CDR3 DNA is TGTGCCAGCAGTGCCACAGGGAGCAGTCAGCCCCAGCATTTT.

Only a few counts were recorded for this clonotype. DNA for the CDR3: TGCAGCGCAGGGGACTACGAGCAGTACTTC. Translated, it gives CSAGDYEQYF. The rearrangement joins TRBV20-1 to TRBJ2-7; maybe TRBD1 (6 bases). Germline lookup yields CDR1 DFQATT and CDR2 SNEGSKA (reference sequence). CDR3 size: 10 residues.

V and J are TRBV28 and TRBJ2-1, with D perhaps being TRBD1 or TRBD2 (5 bases each). Trimming removed 5 bases at V and 4 bases at J, with 12 bases between. CDR1 and CDR2 from the germline V gene are MDHEN and SYDVKM. The CDR3 is made up of 14 amino acids. The CDR3 sequence is CASSHQGGYNEQFF. The CDR3 region has the DNA TGTGCCAGCAGTCACCAGGGCGGGTACAATGAGCAGTTCTTC. Together with reference TRBV28 and TRBJ2-1, the CDR3 gives the full variable domain: DVKVTQSSRYLVKRTGEKVFLECVQDMDHENMFWYRQDPGLGLRLIYFSYDVKMKEKGDIPEGYSVSREKKERFSLILESASTNQTSMYLCASSHQGGYNEQFFGPGTRLTVL.

In nucleotides, the CDR3 is TGTGCCAGCGGGATCCGGGCTATCAACACCGGGGAGCTGTTTTTT. It encodes CASGIRAINTGELFF. The chain recombines TRBV7-2 with TRBJ2-2; D gene ambiguous. This CDR3 has 15 amino acids. CDR1 is SGHTA and CDR2 is FQGNSA in the germline V gene. Trimming left V 8 bases short and J 2 bases short, with 15 bases between.

This clonotype was seen more than once but under ten times. V and J are TRBV29-1 and TRBJ1-2; D is uncertain. The CDR3 totals 16 residues. CDR1 is SQVTM and CDR2 is ANQGSEA in the germline V gene. V dropped 5 bases and J dropped 3 bases, with 22 bases sitting between them. The chain's CDR3 is CSVQRQYGLGYYGYTF. The CDR3 nucleotides read TGCAGCGTTCAAAGGCAGTACGGACTAGGGTACTATGGCTACACCTTC.

This chain connects TRBV2 to TRBJ1-2; a weak D match, TRBD1 (6 bases). Deletions cut 7 bases from V and 5 bases from J, with 11 bases between. CDR3 length equals 12 residues. Per the germline V gene, CDR1 is SNHLY and CDR2 is FYNNEI. The CDR3 sequence: CASTGTNYGYTF. CDR3 bases: TGTGCCAGCACTGGGACAAATTATGGCTACACCTTC.

Only a few counts were recorded for this clonotype. The V and J genes are TRBV12-3 or TRBV12-4 and TRBJ2-1; no reliable D call. The V end lost 5 bases, the J end lost 5 bases, and 7 bases lay between the germline ends. The CDR3 spans 12 residues. CDR3 nucleotides: TGTGCCAGCAGTCCTGATCACAATGAGCAGTTCTTC. This translates into CASSPDHNEQFF.

The chain uses TRBV7-2 and TRBJ2-3; 9 bases line up with TRBD2. The CDR3 extends over 16 amino acids. CDR1 SGHTA and CDR2 FQGNSA come from the germline V gene. The V gene end was trimmed by 2 bases and the J gene end by 3 bases; junction bases not matched to a gene: 6. Written as DNA, the CDR3 is TGTGCCAGCAGCTTACAGTCGGCGGGGGGGACAGATACGCAGTATTTT. Amino acid sequence: CASSLQSAGGTDTQYF.

The chain joins TRBV10-1 to TRBJ2-7; D is perhaps TRBD1 (5 bases). The CDR3 runs 12 residues. CDR1 and CDR2 (germline): WNHNN, SYGVQD (reference sequence). V lost 10 bases and J 5 bases, leaving 15 bases between the germline ends. The CDR3 sequence: CAMLTGANEQYF. The CDR3 bases are TGCGCCATGCTCACAGGCGCCAACGAGCAGTACTTC.

This clonotype was seen more than once but under ten times. CDR3 in amino acids: CASSFGRGGDYNEQFF. For the CDR3, the DNA is TGTGCCAGCAGTTTTGGTCGCGGGGGGGACTACAATGAGCAGTTCTTC. V gene TRBV12-3 or TRBV12-4 combines with J gene TRBJ2-1; 9 bases line up with TRBD2. The V and J ends lost 3 bases and 3 bases, in that order; junction bases with no gene match: 6. CDR3 size: 16 residues.

The chain uses TRBV5-4 and TRBJ2-3; D gene uncertain. CDR1 is SGHNT, CDR2 YYREEE, per germline (reference sequence). Between the trimmed V and J ends, which lost 4 bases and 4 bases, there was a span of 7 bases. The CDR3 has 12 residues. This CDR3 is CASSPDSDTQYF. The CDR3 nucleotides read TGTGCCAGCAGCCCCGACTCAGATACGCAGTATTTT.

This sequence joins TRBV6-2 or TRBV6-3 and TRBJ2-3; D might be TRBD2 (5 bases). The CDR3 is 13 residues long. V was shortened by 0 bases and J by 8 bases, with 9 bases between the two germline ends. CDR1 and CDR2 (germline): MNHEY, SVGEGT. The CDR3 region is CASSYSMAGTQYF. CDR3 in DNA: TGTGCCAGCAGTTACTCGATGGCGGGTACGCAGTATTTT.

The chain combines TRBV16 with TRBJ1-5; D perhaps matches TRBD1 (5 bases). Germline loops: CDR1 KGHSY, CDR2 FQNENV. Trimming removed 4 bases at V and 9 bases at J, with 16 bases between. The CDR3 runs to 14 residues. The CDR3 reads CASSPGAPDRPQHF. CDR3 in DNA: TGTGCCAGCAGCCCCGGGGCCCCCGATCGGCCCCAGCATTTT.

This clonotype was picked up a small number of times. This chain connects TRBV12-3 or TRBV12-4 to TRBJ2-1; D is undetermined. The CDR3 extends over 13 amino acids. V was pared by 5 bases and J by 9 bases, with 14 bases between. CDR3 DNA: TGTGCCAGCAGTCCTGACTCACTGACTGAGCAGTTCTTC. Translation gives CASSPDSLTEQFF.